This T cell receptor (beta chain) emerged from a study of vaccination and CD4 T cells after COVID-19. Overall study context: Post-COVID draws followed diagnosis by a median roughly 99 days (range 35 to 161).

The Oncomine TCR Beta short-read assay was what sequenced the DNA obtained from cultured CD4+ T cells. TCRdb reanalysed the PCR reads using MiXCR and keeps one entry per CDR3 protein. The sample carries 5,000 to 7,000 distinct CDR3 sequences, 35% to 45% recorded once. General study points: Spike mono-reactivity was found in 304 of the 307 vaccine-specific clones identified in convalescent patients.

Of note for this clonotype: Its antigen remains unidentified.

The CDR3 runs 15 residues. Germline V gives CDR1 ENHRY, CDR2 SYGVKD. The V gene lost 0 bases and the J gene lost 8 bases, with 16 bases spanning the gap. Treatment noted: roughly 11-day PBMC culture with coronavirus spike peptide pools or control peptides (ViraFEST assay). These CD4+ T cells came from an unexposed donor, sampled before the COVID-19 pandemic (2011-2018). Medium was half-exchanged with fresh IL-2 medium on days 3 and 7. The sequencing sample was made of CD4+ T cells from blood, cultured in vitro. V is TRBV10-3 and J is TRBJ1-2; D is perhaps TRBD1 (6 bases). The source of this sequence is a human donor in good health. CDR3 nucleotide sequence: TGTGCCATCAGTGAGTCCCCCCAGGCCGGGGGCGGCTACACCTTC. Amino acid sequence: CAISESPQAGGGYTF.